These 27 T cell receptor beta chains came from one sample sequenced in a study of vaccination and CD4 T cells after COVID-19. For these TCRs, the target antigens are not known. Sequencing of DNA taken from cultured CD4+ T cells relied on the Oncomine TCR Beta short-read assay. A single record per CDR3 protein comes from TCRdb applying MiXCR to the PCR reads. The sample has about 2,500 distinct CDR3 sequences, around 39% seen once. The treatment is: roughly ten-day PBMC culture with coronavirus spike peptide pools or control peptides (ViraFEST assay). An unexposed donor provided the CD4+ T cells, which were collected before the COVID-19 pandemic (2011-2018). The source material was CD4+ T cells from blood, cultured in vitro. These receptors all come from a human donor in good health.

J is TRBJ2-3 and V is TRBV2; D is ambiguous. V dropped 7 bases and J dropped 5 bases, with 10 bases sitting between them. This CDR3 has 12 residues. Germline CDR1 SNHLY, CDR2 FYNNEI. CDR3 nucleotide sequence: TGTGCCAGCACCCCTGACCTAGATACGCAGTATTTT. It translates to CASTPDLDTQYF.

This clonotype showed up just a few times. The CDR3 DNA reads as TGTGCCAGCAGCTTGAACCGCAGGGGAGGCTACACCTTC. Translated: CASSLNRRGGYTF. The chain recombines TRBV11-1 with TRBJ1-2; D perhaps matches TRBD1 (6 bases). The CDR3 totals 13 residues. V lost 3 bases and J lost 8, with 13 bases in between. Germline V gene lookup returns CDR1 SGHAT and CDR2 FQDESV (reference sequence).

This rearrangement joins TRBV5-1 to TRBJ2-5; TRBD1 might be the D (5 bases). V lost 4 bases and J 9 bases, leaving 13 bases between the germline ends. The CDR3 length is 12 residues. From germline, CDR1 is SGHRS and CDR2 YFSETQ. The chain's CDR3 is CASSVGPSAQYF. The CDR3 bases are TGCGCCAGCAGCGTGGGGCCCTCGGCCCAGTACTTC.

This clonotype has more than one count but fewer than ten. This chain uses TRBV28 with TRBJ1-2, with a weak D call TRBD1 (6 bases). The V and J ends lost 7 bases and 1 base respectively, with 16 bases between them. Germline CDR1 and CDR2: MDHEN and SYDVKM. The CDR3 is 15 amino acids. CDR3: CASTPPDSHNYGYTF. DNA of the CDR3: TGTGCCAGCACCCCCCCGGACAGCCATAACTATGGCTACACCTTC.

This clonotype was detected only once. The rearrangement uses TRBV12-3 or TRBV12-4 and TRBJ2-7, with 8 bases identical to TRBD1. This CDR3 spans 14 amino acids. Trimming at V came to 6 bases and at J to 6 bases, leaving 10 bases not matched to a gene. The DNA of the CDR3 is TGTGCCAGCAGCTGGACAGGGTATCTACGCGAGCAGTACTTC. Translated, it gives CASSWTGYLREQYF.

This clonotype was counted only a few times. The chain links TRBV20-1 to TRBJ2-2, with D maybe TRBD2 (6 bases). The germline V and J ends were trimmed by 0 bases and 5 bases, with 10 bases remaining between them. Looked up from germline, CDR1 is DFQATT and CDR2 is SNEGSKA (reference sequence). The CDR3 contains 14 residues. The CDR3 here is CSARDGGLTGELFF. The DNA for the CDR3 is TGCAGTGCTAGAGATGGGGGGTTGACCGGGGAGCTGTTTTTT.

This chain connects TRBV20-1 to TRBJ1-2; D gene ambiguous. With 0 bases removed from V and 6 bases from J, the gap between germline ends came to 11 bases. Germline V CDR1 and CDR2: DFQATT, SNEGSKA (reference sequence). The CDR3 spans 13 residues. The CDR3: CSARDNYSDGYTF. The CDR3 DNA follows: TGCAGTGCTAGAGATAATTACTCCGATGGCTACACCTTC.

This clonotype was counted only a few times. The chain combines TRBV6-5 with TRBJ1-2; D call uncertain. Trimming stripped 0 bases from V and 6 bases from J, with 8 bases between. The CDR3 is 13 residues long. The germline gives CDR1 MNHEY, CDR2 SVGAGI. CDR3 sequence (DNA): TGTGCCAGCAGTTACTCGACGAGGGATGGCTACACCTTC. It is translated as CASSYSTRDGYTF.

The chain recombines TRBV6-5 with TRBJ2-5; D could derive from TRBD1 or TRBD2 (5 bases each). The CDR3 loop spans 15 amino acids. Germline V gene lookup returns CDR1 MNHEY and CDR2 SVGAGI. The ends were cut back, 2 bases at V and 5 bases at J, with 15 bases in the middle. This CDR3 is CASSYVMRGGETQYF. Here the CDR3 DNA reads TGTGCCAGCAGTTACGTTATGAGGGGTGGGGAGACCCAGTACTTC.

The J gene is TRBJ1-5, the V gene TRBV28; D gene ambiguous. The CDR3 is 13 amino acids. The V gene lost 5 bases and the J gene lost 4 bases, with 9 bases spanning the gap. Germline assignment: CDR1 MDHEN and CDR2 SYDVKM. CDR3 DNA: TGTGCCAGCAGTATAGAGGGAAATCAGCCCCAGCATTTT. This sequence encodes CASSIEGNQPQHF.

This clonotype was picked up a small number of times. The chain links TRBV7-9 to TRBJ1-2, with D possibly matching TRBD1 (5 bases). V lost 0 bases and J 2 bases, leaving 10 bases between the germline ends. The germline V gene encodes CDR1 SEHNR and CDR2 FQNEAQ (reference sequence). The CDR3 contains 15 residues. The CDR3, as DNA: TGTGCCAGCAGCTTAGCTGGGGGACGGAACTATGGCTACACCTTC. This encodes CASSLAGGRNYGYTF.

This clonotype is deemed medium-sized. This chain joins TRBV24-1 and TRBJ2-3, with D perhaps matching TRBD2 (6 bases). Germline V gives CDR1 KGHDR, CDR2 SFDVKD. V shed 4 bases and J shed 1 base, with 11 bases lying between them. The CDR3 consists of 15 residues. The CDR3: CATSDLTRGTDTQYF. CDR3 nucleotides: TGTGCCACCAGTGACCTGACTAGGGGCACAGATACGCAGTATTTT.

The genes are TRBV3-1 and TRBJ2-1; 7 bases fit TRBD2. The CDR3 loop spans 15 amino acids. Germline CDR1 reads LGHDT; CDR2 reads YNNKEL (reference sequence). J gave up 11 bases and V 1 base, and 11 bases lay outside the gene matches. The CDR3 coding sequence is TGTGCCAGCAGCCAAGGAGCCGAGGGAGGGCGCCAGCAGTTCTTC. Its translation is CASSQGAEGGRQQFF.

The chain carries TRBV5-1 and TRBJ2-7; D may match TRBD1 or TRBD2 (6 bases each). This CDR3 region has 12 residues. V lost 4 bases and J 6 bases, leaving 11 bases between the germline ends. Germline assignment: CDR1 SGHRS and CDR2 YFSETQ. The DNA of the CDR3 is TGCGCCAGCAGCCTCACGGGGGCCGAGCAGTACTTC. This translates into CASSLTGAEQYF.

CDR3 residues: CASSAGGRYTF. The DNA of the CDR3 is TGTGCCAGCAGTGCCGGGGGACGCTACACCTTC. The chain is built from TRBV28 and TRBJ1-2, with D possibly being TRBD1 (5 bases). Per the germline V gene, CDR1 is MDHEN and CDR2 is SYDVKM. V was trimmed by 5 bases and J by 9 bases, leaving 10 bases between them. The CDR3 extends over 11 amino acids.

The chain links TRBV2 to TRBJ1-6; D call uncertain. The CDR3 is 15 residues long. Germline V gene data show CDR1 as SNHLY and CDR2 as FYNNEI. The V and J ends lost 3 bases and 7 bases respectively, with 13 bases between them. The chain's CDR3 is CASSERQAGNSPLHF. The CDR3 coding sequence is TGTGCCAGCAGTGAGCGTCAGGCCGGGAATTCACCCCTCCACTTT. Together with reference TRBV2 and TRBJ1-6, the CDR3 gives the full variable domain: EPEVTQTPSHQVTQMGQEVILRCVPISNHLYFYWYRQILGQKVEFLVSFYNNEISEKSEIFDDQFSVERPDGSNFTLKIRSTKLEDSAMYFCASSERQAGNSPLHFGNGTRLTVT.

CDR3 DNA: TGTGCCAGCAGTAAACAGGGAGAGGGCTACACCTTC. Translated: CASSKQGEGYTF. The V gene is TRBV6-1, the J gene TRBJ1-2, with a weak D call TRBD1 (6 bases). V shed 5 bases and J shed 8 bases, with 12 bases lying between them. The CDR3 runs to 12 residues. Germline CDR1 and CDR2: MNHNS and SASEGT.

The CDR3 loop reads CASSPSANNEQFF. The CDR3 nucleotides read TGTGCCAGCTCACCAAGCGCGAACAATGAGCAGTTCTTC. This chain uses TRBV18 with TRBJ2-1; D remains ambiguous. This CDR3 is built from 13 residues. Germline V gene data show CDR1 as KGHSH and CDR2 as LQKENI. Deletions cut 2 bases from V and 5 bases from J, with 7 bases between. The variable domain in full, with the rest retrieved from reference TRBV18 and TRBJ2-1, is NAGVMQNPRHLVRRRGQEARLRCSPMKGHSHVYWYRQLPEEGLKFMVYLQKENIIDESGMPKERFSAEFPKEGPSILRIQQVVRGDSAAYFCASSPSANNEQFFGPGTRLTVL.

The chain employs TRBV6-1 and TRBJ1-1; no reliable D call. Trimming stripped 7 bases from V and 5 bases from J, with 20 bases between. Germline loops: CDR1 MNHNS, CDR2 SASEGT. This CDR3 has 15 residues. The CDR3 DNA is TGTGCCAGCATCCTGTCCCGGGCCAGCGGGACTGAAGCTTTCTTT. This sequence encodes CASILSRASGTEAFF.

This clonotype appeared a few times. The chain links TRBV20-1 to TRBJ1-1; 7 bases map to TRBD1. V gave up 5 bases and J gave up 10 bases; unmatched junction bases: 4. Per the germline V gene, CDR1 is DFQATT and CDR2 is SNEGSKA (reference sequence). There are 10 residues in the CDR3. The DNA for the CDR3 is TGCAGTGCTGTCCGACAGGGAGCTTTCTTT. Translated, it gives CSAVRQGAFF.

This clonotype was seen a handful of times. This chain uses TRBV24-1 with TRBJ2-3; tentatively, D is TRBD1 (6 bases). Germline V gives CDR1 KGHDR, CDR2 SFDVKD. CDR3 size: 11 residues. V lost 9 bases and J lost 4, with 7 bases in between. The CDR3 DNA follows: TGTGCCACCGGACAGTCAGATACGCAGTATTTT. Residues: CATGQSDTQYF.

This clonotype was seen a handful of times. The chain carries TRBV11-2 and TRBJ2-5; 7 bases fit TRBD2. Germline lookup yields CDR1 SGHAT and CDR2 FQNNGV. This CDR3 has 15 amino acids. V trimming: 3 bases; J trimming: 6 bases; junction bases outside the gene matches: 10. The CDR3 here is CASSLGGNGPKTQYF. CDR3 DNA sequence: TGTGCCAGCAGCTTGGGGGGGAACGGCCCCAAGACCCAGTACTTC.

This clonotype was observed a few times. The chain has TRBV10-3 and TRBJ2-2; TRBD2 matches 12 bases. V lost 6 bases to trimming and J lost 2 bases; unmatched junction nucleotides: 4. Germline values: CDR1 ENHRY, CDR2 SYGVKD. The CDR3 sequence is 16 residues long. The chain's CDR3 is CAIRTSGSSNTGELFF. The CDR3 DNA follows: TGTGCCATCAGGACTAGCGGGAGTTCTAACACCGGGGAGCTGTTTTTT.

There are a few counts of this clonotype. The chain uses TRBV6-1 and TRBJ1-2; 9 nucleotides line up with TRBD1. Germline lookup yields CDR1 MNHNS and CDR2 SASEGT. The J segment lost 8 bases and the V segment lost 1 base, leaving 8 bases of the junction unmatched. The CDR3 is 15 residues long. As DNA, the CDR3 is TGTGCCAGCAGTGAAGACGGGACAGGGCTTCGGGGCTACACCTTC. Protein product: CASSEDGTGLRGYTF.

The V call is TRBV20-1, the J call TRBJ2-5; D is unclear. The CDR3 covers 13 residues. The germline V and J ends were trimmed by 2 bases and 2 bases, with 9 bases remaining between them. Germline lookup yields CDR1 DFQATT and CDR2 SNEGSKA (reference sequence). The CDR3 protein is CSARIPYQETQYF. The CDR3, as DNA: TGCAGTGCTAGAATACCCTATCAAGAGACCCAGTACTTC.

This clonotype has a handful of counts. This chain uses TRBV2 with TRBJ2-5; D remains unclear. Germline CDR1 and CDR2: SNHLY and FYNNEI. V lost 1 base and J 1 base, leaving 7 bases between the germline ends. This CDR3 has 14 amino acids. The DNA of the CDR3 is TGTGCCAGCAGTGAAGGAGCAGTCCAAGAGACCCAGTACTTC. Translated, it gives CASSEGAVQETQYF.

The chain uses TRBV29-1 and TRBJ2-3, with 13 bases matching TRBD2. The CDR3 is 17 amino acids. V dropped 6 bases and J dropped 3; count of bases not matched to a gene: 12. The germline V gene has CDR1 SQVTM and CDR2 ANQGSEA. The CDR3 spells CSVRTSGRRYGTDTQYF. The CDR3 DNA reads as TGCAGCGTCAGGACTAGCGGGAGACGTTATGGAACAGATACGCAGTATTTT.